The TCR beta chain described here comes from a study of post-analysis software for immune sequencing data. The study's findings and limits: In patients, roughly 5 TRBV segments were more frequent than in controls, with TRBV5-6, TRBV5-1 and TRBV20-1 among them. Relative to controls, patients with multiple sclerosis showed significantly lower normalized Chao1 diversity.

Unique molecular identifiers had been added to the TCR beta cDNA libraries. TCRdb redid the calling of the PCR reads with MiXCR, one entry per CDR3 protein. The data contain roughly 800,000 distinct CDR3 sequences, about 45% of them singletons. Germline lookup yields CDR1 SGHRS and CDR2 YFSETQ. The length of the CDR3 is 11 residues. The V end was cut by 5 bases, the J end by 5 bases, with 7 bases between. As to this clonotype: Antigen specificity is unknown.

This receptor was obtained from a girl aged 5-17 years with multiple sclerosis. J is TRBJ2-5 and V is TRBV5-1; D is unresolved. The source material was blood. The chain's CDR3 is CASRFRETQYF. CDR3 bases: TGCGCCAGCAGGTTCCGCGAGACCCAGTACTTC.